The table lists the clone carrying this T cell receptor (beta chain) with a few counts. Its antigen remains unidentified. Documented treatment: approximately 10-day PBMC culture with coronavirus spike peptide pools or control peptides (ViraFEST assay). With the Oncomine TCR Beta short-read assay, DNA from cultured CD4+ T cells was sequenced. TCRdb fed the PCR reads into MiXCR, producing one record per CDR3 protein. This table holds 10,000 or so distinct CDR3 sequences, 53% found once. These data belong to a study of vaccination and CD4 T cells after COVID-19. The V segment lost 7 bases and the J segment 6 bases; nucleotides outside the gene matches: 12. The CDR3 has 15 residues. Germline loops: CDR1 SGHTA, CDR2 FQGNSA.

The chain couples TRBV7-2 to TRBJ2-3; 8 nucleotides align to TRBD1. The clonotype originates from a human donor who had recovered from COVID-19. Sample: CD4+ T cells from blood, cultured in vitro. The CDR3 region is CASNTIITGGDTQYF. The CDR3 nucleotides are TGTGCCAGCAACACAATAATAACAGGGGGGGATACGCAGTATTTT.